This T cell receptor (beta chain) was documented in a study of blood T cell repertoires in COVID-19. Study-wide background: Whether acute or convalescent, the COVID-19 samples came from the United States, Italy and Spain.

Enrolment of Seattle patients took place during active infection, and they were followed longitudinally. Original methodology: Estimated nucleated cell counts came from reference gene primer amplification. This table comes from immunoSEQ multiplex PCR, and its TCRdb copy is limited to in-frame clones, with some not included. Clonal size and the V and J genes are those of that table, whereas D and trimming came from the DNA. The sample consists of 80,000 or so clones, approximately 84% of them appearing once. The length of the CDR3 is 13 residues. Looked up from germline, CDR1 is MNHEY and CDR2 is SVGAGI. V was cut by 6 bases and J by 7 bases, with 15 bases left in between.

This rearrangement joins TRBV6-5 to TRBJ1-1; no reliable D call. Sequencing was done on a sample of peripheral blood. The TCR originated in a man aged 55-75 years with COVID-19, enrolled during active disease. CDR3 in amino acids: CASRPTVFLEAFF. The CDR3 nucleotides read TGTGCCAGCAGGCCTACGGTGTTCCTTGAAGCTTTCTTT.